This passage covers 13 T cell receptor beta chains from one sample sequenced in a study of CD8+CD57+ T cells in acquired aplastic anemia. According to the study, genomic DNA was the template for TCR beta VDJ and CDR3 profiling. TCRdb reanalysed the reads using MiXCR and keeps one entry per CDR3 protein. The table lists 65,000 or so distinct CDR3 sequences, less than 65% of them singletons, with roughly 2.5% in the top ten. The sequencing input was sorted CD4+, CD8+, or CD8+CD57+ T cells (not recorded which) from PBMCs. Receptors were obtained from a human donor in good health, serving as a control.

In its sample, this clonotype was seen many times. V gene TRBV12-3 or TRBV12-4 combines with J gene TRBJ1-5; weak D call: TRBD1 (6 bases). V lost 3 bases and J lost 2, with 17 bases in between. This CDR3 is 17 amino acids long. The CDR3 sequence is CASSFFALAGGNQPQHF. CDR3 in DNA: TGTGCCAGCAGTTTTTTCGCCTTGGCAGGGGGCAATCAGCCCCAGCATTTT.

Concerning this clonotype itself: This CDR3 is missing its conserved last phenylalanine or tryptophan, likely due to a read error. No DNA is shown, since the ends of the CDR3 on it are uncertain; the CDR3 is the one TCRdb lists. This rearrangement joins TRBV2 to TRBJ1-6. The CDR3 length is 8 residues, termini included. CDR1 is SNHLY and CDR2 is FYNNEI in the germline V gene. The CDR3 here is CASHSASS.

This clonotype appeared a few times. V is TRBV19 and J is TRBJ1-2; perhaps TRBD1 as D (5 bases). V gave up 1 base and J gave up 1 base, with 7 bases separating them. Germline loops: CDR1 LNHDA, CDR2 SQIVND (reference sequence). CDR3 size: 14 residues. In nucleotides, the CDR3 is TGTGCCAGTAGTATAGGGACAATTAACTATGGCTACACCTTC. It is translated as CASSIGTINYGYTF. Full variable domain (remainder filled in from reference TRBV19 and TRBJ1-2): DGGITQSPKYLFRKEGQNVTLSCEQNLNHDAMYWYRQDPGQGLRLIYYSQIVNDFQKGDIAEGYSVSREKKESFPLTVTSAQKNPTAFYLCASSIGTINYGYTFGSGTRLTVV.

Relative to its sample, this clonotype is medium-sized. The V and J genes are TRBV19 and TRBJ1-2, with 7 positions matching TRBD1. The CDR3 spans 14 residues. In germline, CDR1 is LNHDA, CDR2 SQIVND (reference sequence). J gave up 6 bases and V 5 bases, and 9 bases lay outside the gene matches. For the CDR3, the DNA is TGTGCCAGTAGTTCGACAGGGCCCTGGAATGGCTACACCTTC. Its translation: CASSSTGPWNGYTF.

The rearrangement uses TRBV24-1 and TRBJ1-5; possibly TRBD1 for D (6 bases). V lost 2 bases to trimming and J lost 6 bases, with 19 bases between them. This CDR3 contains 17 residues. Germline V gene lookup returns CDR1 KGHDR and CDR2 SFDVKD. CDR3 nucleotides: TGTGCCACCAGTGATTCCGGGAGAGGGGGGGCAGGTCAGCCCCAGCATTTT. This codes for CATSDSGRGGAGQPQHF.

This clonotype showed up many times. CDR3 nucleotides: TGTGCCAGCAGTTACTCTGCAGCTAGCGGATACCACACAGATACGCAGTATTTT. Its protein product is CASSYSAASGYHTDTQYF. The V call is TRBV6-2 or TRBV6-3, the J call TRBJ2-3, with 7 positions matching TRBD2. Germline V gene sequence: CDR1 MNHEY, CDR2 SVGEGT. With V trimmed by 0 bases and J by 2 bases, 11 bases remained unmatched. The CDR3 is 18 amino acids.

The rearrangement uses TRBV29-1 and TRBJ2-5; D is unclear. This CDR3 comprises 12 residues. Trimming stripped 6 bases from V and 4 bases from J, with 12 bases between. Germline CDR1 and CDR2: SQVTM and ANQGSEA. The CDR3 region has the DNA TGCAGCGTAGACGAGGTAGGAGAGACCCAGTACTTC. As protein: CSVDEVGETQYF.

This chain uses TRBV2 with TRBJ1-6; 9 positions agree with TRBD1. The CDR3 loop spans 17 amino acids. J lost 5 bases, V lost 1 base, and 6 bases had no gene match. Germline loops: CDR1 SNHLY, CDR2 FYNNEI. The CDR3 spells CASSEGAGTGHNSPLHF. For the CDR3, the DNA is TGTGCCAGCAGTGAAGGAGCCGGGACAGGGCATAATTCACCCCTCCACTTT. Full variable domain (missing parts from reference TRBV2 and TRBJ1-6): EPEVTQTPSHQVTQMGQEVILRCVPISNHLYFYWYRQILGQKVEFLVSFYNNEISEKSEIFDDQFSVERPDGSNFTLKIRSTKLEDSAMYFCASSEGAGTGHNSPLHFGNGTRLTVT.

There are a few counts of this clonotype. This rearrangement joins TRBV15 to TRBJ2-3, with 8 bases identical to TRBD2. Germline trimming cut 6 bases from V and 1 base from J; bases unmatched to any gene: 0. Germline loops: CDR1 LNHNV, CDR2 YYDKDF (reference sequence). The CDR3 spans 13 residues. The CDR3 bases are TGTGCCACCAGGACTAGCGGCACAGATACGCAGTATTTT. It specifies CATRTSGTDTQYF.

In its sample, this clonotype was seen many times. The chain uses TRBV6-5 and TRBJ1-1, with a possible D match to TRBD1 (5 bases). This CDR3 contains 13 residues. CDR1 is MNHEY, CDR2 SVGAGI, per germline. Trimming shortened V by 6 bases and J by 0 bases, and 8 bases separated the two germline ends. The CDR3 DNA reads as TGTGCCAGCAGCCGACAGATGAACACTGAAGCTTTCTTT. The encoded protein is CASSRQMNTEAFF.

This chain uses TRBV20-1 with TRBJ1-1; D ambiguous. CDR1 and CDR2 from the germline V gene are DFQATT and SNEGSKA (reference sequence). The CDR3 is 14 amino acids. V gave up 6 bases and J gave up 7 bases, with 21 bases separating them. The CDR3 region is CSATSDLERVEAFF. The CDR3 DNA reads TGCAGTGCCACCAGTGACCTGGAGAGGGTTGAAGCTTTCTTT.

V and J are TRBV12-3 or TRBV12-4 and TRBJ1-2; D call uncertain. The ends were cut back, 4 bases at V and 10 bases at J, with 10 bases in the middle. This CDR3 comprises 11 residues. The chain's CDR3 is CASSSDWDYTF. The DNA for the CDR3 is TGTGCCAGCAGTTCGGACTGGGACTACACCTTC.

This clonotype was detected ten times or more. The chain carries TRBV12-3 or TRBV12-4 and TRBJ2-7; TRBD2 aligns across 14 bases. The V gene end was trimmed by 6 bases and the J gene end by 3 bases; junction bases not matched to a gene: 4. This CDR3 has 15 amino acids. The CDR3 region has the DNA TGTGCCAGCAGCCCGGGGACTAGCGGGAGCTACGAGCAGTACTTC. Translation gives CASSPGTSGSYEQYF.